This TCR beta chain stems from a study of T cell changes during pregnancy in multiple sclerosis. Clones were sequenced by immunoSEQ multiplex PCR, and TCRdb holds only the in-frame ones, with some missing. Counted here are approximately 60,000 clones, approximately 94% occurring once; the ten biggest clones make up 3.5%. Germline V gene data show CDR1 as MDHEN and CDR2 as SYDVKM. Trimming left V 11 bases short and J 4 bases short, with 9 bases between. This CDR3 has 11 amino acids. This chain joins TRBV28 and TRBJ1-3, with D unresolved. Sequenced material: CD8+ T cells from peripheral blood mononuclear cells, taken in the third trimester of pregnancy. The clonotype was recovered from a female donor with multiple sclerosis, enrolled in a pregnancy study. The CDR3, as DNA: TGTGCCGAGGGAAACGGAAACACCATATATTTT. Protein sequence: CAEGNGNTIYF. Full variable domain (rest looked up from reference TRBV28 and TRBJ1-3): DVKVTQSSRYLVKRTGEKVFLECVQDMDHENMFWYRQDPGLGLRLIYFSYDVKMKEKGDIPEGYSVSREKKERFSLILESASTNQTSMYLCAEGNGNTIYFGEGSWLTVV.